This T cell receptor (beta chain) was captured in a study of T-cell reconstitution after alpha-beta-depleted transplantation in children. Broader study findings: From newly produced T cells came most of the T-cell counts and diversity one year after transplant. By about two months after transplant, alpha-beta T cells reportedly arose from several hundred graft clones that had expanded.

Unique molecular identifiers were built into the TCRbeta library. MiXCR, applied by TCRdb to the PCR reads, yields one record per CDR3 protein. The data show 440,000 or so distinct CDR3 sequences, roughly 44% seen once. For this clonotype: Its antigen is undetermined.

This CDR3 has 15 residues. V shed 5 bases and J shed 2 bases, with 16 bases lying between them. The V and J genes are TRBV12-3 or TRBV12-4 and TRBJ2-7, with D unresolved. The sequence derives from a girl aged 2-15 years with aplastic anemia, due to receive a stem cell transplant. Source: PBMCs, taken before TCRalphabeta/CD19-depleted stem cell transplant. The CDR3: CASSTAWASTYEQYF. Written as DNA, the CDR3 is TGTGCCAGCAGTACCGCGTGGGCCTCGACCTACGAGCAGTACTTC.